This T cell receptor (beta chain) was recorded in a study of shared clonotypes between healthy human individuals. Methods used by the authors: Junction-only sequences produced by ImmunoSEQ had no quality scores, so filtering differed. The repertoire was sequenced with immunoSEQ multiplex PCR; TCRdb's copy has only in-frame clones and lacks some. The V and J calls and clone size were taken over from that table, and D and trimming were inferred from the DNA. The sample records about 1 million clones, around 74% being singletons. To note about this clone: Its antigen is as yet unknown.

Regarding the study as a whole: At large depth, rarefaction still showed sorted-subset sequencing to be incomplete. What naive subsets generally showed was a larger estimated richness than memory subsets showed.

Germline CDR1 and CDR2: MNHNS and SASEGT. V was clipped by 6 bases and J by 0 bases, with 9 bases between them. The CDR3 has 13 residues. V is TRBV6-1 and J is TRBJ2-7; D unclear. The origin of this receptor is a man between 18 and 35 years old in good health. The sample consisted of memory CD4+ T cells sorted from blood. Regarding subset: CD45RA-negative fraction. CDR3 sequence reads: CASRDRSSYEQYF. CDR3 coding DNA: TGTGCCAGCAGGGACCGGAGCTCCTACGAGCAGTACTTC.